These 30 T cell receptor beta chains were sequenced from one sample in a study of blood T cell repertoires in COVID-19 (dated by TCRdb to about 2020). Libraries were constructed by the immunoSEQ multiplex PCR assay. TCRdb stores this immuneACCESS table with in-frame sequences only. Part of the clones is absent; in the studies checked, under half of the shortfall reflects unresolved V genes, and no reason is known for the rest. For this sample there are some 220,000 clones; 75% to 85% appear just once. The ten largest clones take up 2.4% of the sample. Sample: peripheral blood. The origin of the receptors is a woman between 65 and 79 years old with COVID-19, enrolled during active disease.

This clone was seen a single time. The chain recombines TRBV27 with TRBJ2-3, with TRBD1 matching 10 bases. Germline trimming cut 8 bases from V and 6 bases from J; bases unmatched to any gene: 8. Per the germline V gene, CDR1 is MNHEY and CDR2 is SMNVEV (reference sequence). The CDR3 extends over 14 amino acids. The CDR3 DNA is TGTGCCAGCCGCCGGGACAGGGGCTCCGATACGCAGTATTTT. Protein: CASRRDRGSDTQYF.

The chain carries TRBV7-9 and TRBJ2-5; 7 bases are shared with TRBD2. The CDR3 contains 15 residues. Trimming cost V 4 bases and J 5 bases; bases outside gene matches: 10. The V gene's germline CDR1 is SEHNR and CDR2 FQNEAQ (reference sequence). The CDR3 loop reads CASSYRREGGETQYF. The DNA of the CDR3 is TGTGCCAGCAGCTACCGAAGGGAGGGAGGGGAGACCCAGTACTTC. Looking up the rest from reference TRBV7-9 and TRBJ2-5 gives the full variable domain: DTGVSQNPRHKITKRGQNVTFRCDPISEHNRLYWYRQTLGQGPEFLTYFQNEAQLEKSRLLSDRFSAERPKGSFSTLEIQRTEQGDSAMYLCASSYRREGGETQYFGPGTRLLVL.

The CDR3 region is CASSPERTGPEAFF. The CDR3 DNA is TGCGCCAGCAGCCCCGAAAGGACAGGGCCTGAAGCTTTCTTT. The chain uses TRBV5-1 and TRBJ1-1; 8 nucleotides align to TRBD1. Per the germline V gene, CDR1 is SGHRS and CDR2 is YFSETQ. This CDR3 region has 14 residues. The trim removed 4 bases at V and 6 bases at J, leaving 8 bases unmatched.

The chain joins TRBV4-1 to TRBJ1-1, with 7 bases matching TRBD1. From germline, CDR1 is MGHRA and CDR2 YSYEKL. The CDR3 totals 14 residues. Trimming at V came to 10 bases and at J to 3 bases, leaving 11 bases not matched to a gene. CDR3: CATGRGDMDTEAFF. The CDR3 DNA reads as TGCGCCACCGGCAGGGGGGATATGGACACTGAAGCTTTCTTT.

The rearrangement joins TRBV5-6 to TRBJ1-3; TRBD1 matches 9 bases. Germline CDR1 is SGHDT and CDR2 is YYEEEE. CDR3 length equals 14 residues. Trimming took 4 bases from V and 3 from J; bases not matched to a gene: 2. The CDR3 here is CASSEDRGGNTIYF. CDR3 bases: TGTGCCAGCAGCGAGGACAGGGGTGGAAACACCATATATTTT.

The CDR3, as DNA: TGTGCCAGCAGGCATGGAGAAAACTATGGCTACACCTTC. Protein sequence: CASRHGENYGYTF. The chain recombines TRBV25-1 with TRBJ1-2; D gene uncertain. The germline gives CDR1 MGHDK, CDR2 SYGVNS. Trimming removed 6 bases at V and 2 bases at J, with 10 bases between. CDR3 length: 13 residues.

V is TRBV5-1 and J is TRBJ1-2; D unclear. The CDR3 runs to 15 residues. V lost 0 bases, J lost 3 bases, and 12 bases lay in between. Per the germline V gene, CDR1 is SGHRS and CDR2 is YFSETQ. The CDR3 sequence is CASSLVREADYGYTF. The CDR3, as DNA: TGCGCCAGCAGCTTGGTCCGGGAGGCTGACTATGGCTACACCTTC.

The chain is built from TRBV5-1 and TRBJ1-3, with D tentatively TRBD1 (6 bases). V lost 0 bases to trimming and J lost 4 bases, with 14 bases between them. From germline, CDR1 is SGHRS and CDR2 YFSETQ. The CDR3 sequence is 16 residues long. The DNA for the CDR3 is TGCGCCAGCAGCTTGGTGGGGGCTCAACAAGGAAACACCATATATTTT. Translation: CASSLVGAQQGNTIYF.

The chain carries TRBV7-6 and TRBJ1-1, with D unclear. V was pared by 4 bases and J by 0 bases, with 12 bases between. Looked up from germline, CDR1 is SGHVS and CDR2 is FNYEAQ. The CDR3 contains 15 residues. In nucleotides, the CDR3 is TGTGCCAGCAGCTCCCCTGCCGGGATGAACACTGAAGCTTTCTTT. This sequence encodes CASSSPAGMNTEAFF.

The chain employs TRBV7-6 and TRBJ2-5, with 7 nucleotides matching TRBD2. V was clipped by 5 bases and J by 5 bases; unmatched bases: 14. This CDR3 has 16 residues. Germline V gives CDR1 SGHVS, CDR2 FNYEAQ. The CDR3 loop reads CASSPGGLGVFETQYF. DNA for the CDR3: TGTGCCAGCAGCCCAGGCGGACTAGGGGTTTTCGAGACCCAGTACTTC.

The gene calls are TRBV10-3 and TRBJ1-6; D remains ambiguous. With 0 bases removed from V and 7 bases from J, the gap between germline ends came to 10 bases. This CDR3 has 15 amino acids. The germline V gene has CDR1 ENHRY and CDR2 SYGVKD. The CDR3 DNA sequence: TGTGCCATCAGTGAGTCCGTCAGGAAAAATTCACCCCTCCACTTT. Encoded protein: CAISESVRKNSPLHF.

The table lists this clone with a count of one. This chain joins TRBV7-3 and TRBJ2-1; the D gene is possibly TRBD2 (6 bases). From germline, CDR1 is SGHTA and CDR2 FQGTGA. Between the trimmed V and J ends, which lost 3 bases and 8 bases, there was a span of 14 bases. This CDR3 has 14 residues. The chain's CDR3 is CASSLRGTEDEQFF. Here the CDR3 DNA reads TGTGCCAGCAGCTTGCGCGGGACTGAAGATGAGCAGTTCTTC.

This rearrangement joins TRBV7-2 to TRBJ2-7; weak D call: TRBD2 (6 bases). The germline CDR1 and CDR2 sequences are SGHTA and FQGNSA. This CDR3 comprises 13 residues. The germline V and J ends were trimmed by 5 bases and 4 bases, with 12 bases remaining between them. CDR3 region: CASSPGGKYEQYF. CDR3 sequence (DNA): TGTGCCAGCAGCCCCGGGGGAAAATACGAGCAGTACTTC.

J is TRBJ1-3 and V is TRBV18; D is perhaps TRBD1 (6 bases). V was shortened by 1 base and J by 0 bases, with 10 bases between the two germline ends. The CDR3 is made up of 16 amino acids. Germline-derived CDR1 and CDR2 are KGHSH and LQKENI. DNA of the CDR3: TGTGCCAGCTCACCACGACAGGAGAACTCTGGAAACACCATATATTTT. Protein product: CASSPRQENSGNTIYF.

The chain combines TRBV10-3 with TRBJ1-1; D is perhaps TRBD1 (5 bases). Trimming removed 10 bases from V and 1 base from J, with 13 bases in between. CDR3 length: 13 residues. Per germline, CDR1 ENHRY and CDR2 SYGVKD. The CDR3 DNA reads TGTGCCACCCTCGGACAATCGAACACTGAAGCTTTCTTT. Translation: CATLGQSNTEAFF.

CDR3 DNA: TGTGCCAGCAGCCAATTTACAGGATTGTCCTACAATGAGCAGTTCTTC. This translates into CASSQFTGLSYNEQFF. The gene calls are TRBV4-2 and TRBJ2-1, with D perhaps TRBD1 (5 bases). Germline CDR1 and CDR2: LGHNA and YNFKEQ. Trimming took 2 bases from V and 1 from J, leaving 12 bases between them. This CDR3 is 16 amino acids long.

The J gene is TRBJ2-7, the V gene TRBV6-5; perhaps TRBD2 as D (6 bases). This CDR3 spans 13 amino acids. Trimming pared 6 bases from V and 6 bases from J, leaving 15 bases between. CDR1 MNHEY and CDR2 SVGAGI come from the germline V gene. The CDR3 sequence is CASSPSGLREQYF. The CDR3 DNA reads TGTGCCAGCAGCCCGTCGGGACTCCGCGAGCAGTACTTC.

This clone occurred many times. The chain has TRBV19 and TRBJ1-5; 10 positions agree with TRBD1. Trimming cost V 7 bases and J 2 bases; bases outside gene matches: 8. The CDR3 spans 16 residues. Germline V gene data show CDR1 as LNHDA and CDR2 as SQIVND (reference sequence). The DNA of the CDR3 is TGTGCCAGTATGCCCCTAGGGACAGGGGGCAATCAGCCCCAGCATTTT. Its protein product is CASMPLGTGGNQPQHF.

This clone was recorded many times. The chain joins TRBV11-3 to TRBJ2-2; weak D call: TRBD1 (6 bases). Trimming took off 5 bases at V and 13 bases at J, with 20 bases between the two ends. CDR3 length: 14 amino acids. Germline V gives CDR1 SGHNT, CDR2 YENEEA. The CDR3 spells CASSLPGAGRGLFF. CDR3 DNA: TGTGCCAGCAGCCTGCCAGGGGCCGGCCGCGGGCTGTTTTTT.

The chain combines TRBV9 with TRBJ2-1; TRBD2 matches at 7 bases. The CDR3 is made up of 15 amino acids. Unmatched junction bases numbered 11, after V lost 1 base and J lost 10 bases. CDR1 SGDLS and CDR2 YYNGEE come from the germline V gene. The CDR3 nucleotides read TGTGCCAGCAGCGTAAGACTAGCAGCCTTGCGCGAGCAGTTCTTC. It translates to CASSVRLAALREQFF. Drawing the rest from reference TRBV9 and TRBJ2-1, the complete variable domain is DSGVTQTPKHLITATGQRVTLRCSPRSGDLSVYWYQQSLDQGLQFLIQYYNGEERAKGNILERFSAQQFPDLHSELNLSSLELGDSALYFCASSVRLAALREQFFGPGTRLTVL.

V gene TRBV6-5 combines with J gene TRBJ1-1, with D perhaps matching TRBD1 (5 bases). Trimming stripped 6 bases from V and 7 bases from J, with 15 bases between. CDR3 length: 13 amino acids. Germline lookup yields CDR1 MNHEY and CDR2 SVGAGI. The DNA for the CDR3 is TGTGCCAGCAGCCGTGCAGACAGTGATGAAGCTTTCTTT. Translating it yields CASSRADSDEAFF.

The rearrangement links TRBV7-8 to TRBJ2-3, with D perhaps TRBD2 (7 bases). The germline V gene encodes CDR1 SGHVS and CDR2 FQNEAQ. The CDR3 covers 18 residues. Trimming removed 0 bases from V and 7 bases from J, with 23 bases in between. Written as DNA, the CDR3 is TGTGCCAGCAGCTTAGCCCCGGTCCGGGGGGCCAGCTGGAATACGCAGTATTTT. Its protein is CASSLAPVRGASWNTQYF. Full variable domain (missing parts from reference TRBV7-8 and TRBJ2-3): GAGVSQSPRYKVAKRGQDVALRCDPISGHVSLFWYQQALGQGPEFLTYFQNEAQLDKSGLPSDRFFAERPEGSVSTLKIQRTQQEDSAVYLCASSLAPVRGASWNTQYFGPGTRLTVL.

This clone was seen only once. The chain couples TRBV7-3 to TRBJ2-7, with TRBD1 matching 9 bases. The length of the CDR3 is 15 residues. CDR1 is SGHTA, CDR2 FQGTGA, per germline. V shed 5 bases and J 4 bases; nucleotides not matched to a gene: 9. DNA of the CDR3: TGTGCCAGCAGCCCCATCGAACAGGGGGCTTACGAGCAGTACTTC. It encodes CASSPIEQGAYEQYF.

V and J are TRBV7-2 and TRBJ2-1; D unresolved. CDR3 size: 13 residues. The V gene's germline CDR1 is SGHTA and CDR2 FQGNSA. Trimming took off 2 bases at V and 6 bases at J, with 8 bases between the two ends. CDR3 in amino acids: CASSLTRFNEQFF. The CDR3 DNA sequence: TGTGCCAGCAGCTTAACCAGGTTCAATGAGCAGTTCTTC.

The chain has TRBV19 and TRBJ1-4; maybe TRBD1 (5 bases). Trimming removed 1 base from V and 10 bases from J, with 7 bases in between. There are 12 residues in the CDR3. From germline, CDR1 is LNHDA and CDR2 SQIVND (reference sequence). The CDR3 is CASSIAGGKLFF. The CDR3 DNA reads TGTGCCAGTAGTATAGCGGGGGGAAAACTGTTTTTT.

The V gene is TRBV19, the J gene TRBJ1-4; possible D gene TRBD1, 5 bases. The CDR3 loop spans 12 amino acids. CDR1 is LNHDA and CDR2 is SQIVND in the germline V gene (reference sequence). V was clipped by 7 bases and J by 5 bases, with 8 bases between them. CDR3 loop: CASMGGNEKLFF. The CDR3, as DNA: TGTGCCAGTATGGGGGGAAATGAAAAACTGTTTTTT.

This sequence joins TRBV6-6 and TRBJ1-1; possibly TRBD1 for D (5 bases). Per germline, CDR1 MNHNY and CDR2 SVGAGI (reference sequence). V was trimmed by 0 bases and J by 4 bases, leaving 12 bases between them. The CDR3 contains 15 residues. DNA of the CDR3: TGTGCCAGCAGTTACTCCCGGGGGGTCCCCACTGAAGCTTTCTTT. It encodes CASSYSRGVPTEAFF.

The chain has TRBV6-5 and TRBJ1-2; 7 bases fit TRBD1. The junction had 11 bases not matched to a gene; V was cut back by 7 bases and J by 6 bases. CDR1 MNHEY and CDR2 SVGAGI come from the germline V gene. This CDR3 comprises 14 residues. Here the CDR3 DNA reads TGTGCCAGCATCCCGGGACAGAGAATCCATGGCTACACCTTC. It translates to CASIPGQRIHGYTF.

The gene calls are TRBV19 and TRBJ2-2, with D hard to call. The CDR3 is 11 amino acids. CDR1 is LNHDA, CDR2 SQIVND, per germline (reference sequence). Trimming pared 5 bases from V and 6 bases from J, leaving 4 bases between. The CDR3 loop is CASSLPGELFF. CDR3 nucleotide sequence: TGTGCCAGTAGTCTCCCCGGGGAGCTGTTTTTT.

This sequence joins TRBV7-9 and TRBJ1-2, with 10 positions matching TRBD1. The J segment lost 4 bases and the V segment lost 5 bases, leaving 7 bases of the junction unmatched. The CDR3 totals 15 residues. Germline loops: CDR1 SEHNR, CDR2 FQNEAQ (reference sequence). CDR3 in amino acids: CASSLPGQGTYGYTF. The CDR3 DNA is TGTGCCAGCAGCCTTCCGGGACAGGGGACCTATGGCTACACCTTC. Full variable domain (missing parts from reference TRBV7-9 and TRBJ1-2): DTGVSQNPRHKITKRGQNVTFRCDPISEHNRLYWYRQTLGQGPEFLTYFQNEAQLEKSRLLSDRFSAERPKGSFSTLEIQRTEQGDSAMYLCASSLPGQGTYGYTFGSGTRLTVV.